These 16 T cell receptor beta chains were sequenced from one sample in a study of blood T cell repertoires in COVID-19. Measured with immunoSEQ multiplex PCR; TCRdb has only the in-frame clones, and not every one. The sample has over 10,000 clones, around 78% seen once. Sequenced sample: peripheral blood. These TCRs come from a human donor in a cohort sampled during active COVID-19.

V usage is TRBV5-1 and J usage is TRBJ2-1; no firm D call. The germline CDR1 and CDR2 sequences are SGHRS and YFSETQ. The CDR3 is made up of 15 amino acids. V was pared by 4 bases and J by 0 bases, with 11 bases between. This CDR3 is CASSLTVSSYNEQFF. The CDR3 nucleotides read TGCGCCAGCAGCCTTACAGTGAGCTCCTACAATGAGCAGTTCTTC.

This rearrangement joins TRBV10-2 to TRBJ2-5; D might be TRBD1 (5 bases). Trimming cost V 5 bases and J 5 bases, with 12 bases left between them. Germline V lookup: CDR1 WSHSY, CDR2 SAAADI. The CDR3 has 13 residues. CDR3 sequence (DNA): TGCGCCAGCAGTCACTCTAGGGGTGAGACCCAGTACTTC. Residues: CASSHSRGETQYF.

The rearrangement uses TRBV2 and TRBJ1-1; D ambiguous. CDR1 is SNHLY and CDR2 is FYNNEI in the germline V gene. This CDR3 spans 14 amino acids. Trimming stripped 4 bases from V and 0 bases from J, with 9 bases between. The CDR3 region has the DNA TGTGCCAGCAGTGTTAACCGGTTGAACACTGAAGCTTTCTTT. Encoded protein: CASSVNRLNTEAFF.

This clone has just a few counts. The rearrangement joins TRBV14 to TRBJ2-5, with TRBD1 matching over 7 bases. V lost 4 bases and J lost 7; bases outside the gene matches: 15. The CDR3 contains 16 residues. Per germline, CDR1 SGHDN and CDR2 FVKESK. CDR3 amino acids: CASSPRRGSHLGTQYF. DNA for the CDR3: TGTGCCAGCAGCCCACGCAGGGGGTCACACCTGGGGACCCAGTACTTC.

The V and J genes are TRBV7-2 and TRBJ2-1; D is perhaps TRBD1 (6 bases). CDR1 and CDR2 from the germline V gene are SGHTA and FQGNSA. CDR3 length equals 13 residues. V lost 1 base and J 10 bases, leaving 11 bases between the germline ends. This chain's CDR3 is CASSLVQGLEQFF. Here the CDR3 DNA reads TGTGCCAGCAGCTTAGTCCAGGGGCTAGAGCAGTTCTTC.

This chain joins TRBV5-4 and TRBJ2-2; D might be TRBD2 (5 bases). The CDR3 is 13 amino acids. V was trimmed by 2 bases and J by 6 bases, leaving 8 bases between them. Germline V gives CDR1 SGHNT, CDR2 YYREEE (reference sequence). The CDR3 sequence: CASSLLGPGELFF. DNA for the CDR3: TGTGCCAGCAGCTTACTAGGCCCCGGGGAGCTGTTTTTT. The full variable domain, its missing parts supplied by reference TRBV5-4 and TRBJ2-2, is ETGVTQSPTHLIKTRGQQVTLRCSSQSGHNTVSWYQQALGQGPQFIFQYYREEENGRGNFPPRFSGLQFPNYSSELNVNALELDDSALYLCASSLLGPGELFFGEGSRLTVL.

The chain has TRBV7-9 and TRBJ1-1, with TRBD1 as a possible D gene (5 bases). The V and J ends lost 1 base and 4 bases respectively, with 13 bases between them. The germline CDR1 and CDR2 sequences are SEHNR and FQNEAQ (reference sequence). The CDR3 is 15 amino acids. This CDR3 reads CASSLGGGGITEAFF. DNA for the CDR3: TGTGCCAGCAGCTTAGGTGGCGGGGGTATCACTGAAGCTTTCTTT.

The rearrangement joins TRBV5-4 to TRBJ2-4, with D perhaps matching TRBD2 (5 bases). V lost 7 bases and J lost 0, with 17 bases in between. This CDR3 is 16 amino acids long. Germline CDR1 is SGHNT and CDR2 is YYREEE (reference sequence). CDR3 coding DNA: TGTGCCAGCCTCCAGCCGGGGTTACTAGCCAAAAACATTCAGTACTTC. Its translation is CASLQPGLLAKNIQYF. Drawing the rest from reference TRBV5-4 and TRBJ2-4, the complete variable domain is ETGVTQSPTHLIKTRGQQVTLRCSSQSGHNTVSWYQQALGQGPQFIFQYYREEENGRGNFPPRFSGLQFPNYSSELNVNALELDDSALYLCASLQPGLLAKNIQYFGAGTRLSVL.

The chain employs TRBV6-5 and TRBJ1-2; maybe TRBD1 (5 bases). This CDR3 is 14 amino acids long. The V gene lost 8 bases and the J gene lost 1 base, with 14 bases spanning the gap. CDR1 and CDR2 from the germline V gene are MNHEY and SVGAGI. CDR3 protein: CASGSTGGNYGYTF. Here the CDR3 DNA reads TGTGCCAGCGGGAGTACGGGGGGTAACTATGGCTACACCTTC.

This clone has only one observation. The chain is built from TRBV5-4 and TRBJ2-5; D is uncertain. The ends were cut back, 1 base at V and 1 base at J, with 8 bases in the middle. The germline CDR1 and CDR2 sequences are SGHNT and YYREEE (reference sequence). This CDR3 region has 14 residues. CDR3 loop: CASSLTVTQETQYF. Written as DNA, the CDR3 is TGTGCCAGCAGCTTGACAGTGACCCAAGAGACCCAGTACTTC.

The chain is built from TRBV19 and TRBJ2-7; D possibly corresponds to TRBD2 (7 bases). Germline CDR1 and CDR2: LNHDA and SQIVND (reference sequence). The CDR3 contains 15 residues. Trimming removed 2 bases at V and 3 bases at J, with 14 bases between. CDR3: CASSISGGLSYEQYF. The CDR3 DNA follows: TGTGCCAGTAGTATATCGGGGGGCCTCAGCTACGAGCAGTACTTC.

The V call is TRBV2, the J call TRBJ2-7; maybe TRBD1 (6 bases). CDR1 and CDR2 (germline): SNHLY, FYNNEI. This CDR3 has 13 residues. V was clipped by 7 bases and J by 4 bases, with 14 bases between them. This CDR3 is CASKRGQTYEQYF. The CDR3 coding sequence is TGTGCCAGCAAGAGAGGACAGACTTACGAGCAGTACTTC.

The CDR3 nucleotides are TGTGCTAGTGGCCCGGGACAGGGGGGCCACGAGCAGTACTTC. It translates to CASGPGQGGHEQYF. V is TRBV12-5 and J is TRBJ2-7; the match to TRBD1 covers 11 bases. J gave up 5 bases and V 6 bases, and 6 bases lay outside the gene matches. Per germline, CDR1 LGHNT and CDR2 FRNRAP. The CDR3 is made up of 14 amino acids.

This clone has just a few counts. The chain has TRBV7-2 and TRBJ1-6; 7 positions match TRBD1. Germline V gene lookup returns CDR1 SGHTA and CDR2 FQGNSA. With 1 base clipped from V and 8 bases from J, the junction kept 5 bases outside the gene matches. This CDR3 has 15 amino acids. The CDR3 DNA reads as TGTGCCAGCAGCTTAGAAGGGGGCTGGGATTCACCCCTCCACTTT. Amino acids: CASSLEGGWDSPLHF. Using reference TRBV7-2 and TRBJ1-6 for the parts outside the CDR3, the full variable domain is GAGVSQSPSNKVTEKGKDVELRCDPISGHTALYWYRQSLGQGLEFLIYFQGNSAPDKSGLPSDRFSAERTGGSVSTLTIQRTQQEDSAVYLCASSLEGGWDSPLHFGNGTRLTVT.

The J gene is TRBJ2-7, the V gene TRBV5-4, with 10 bases aligning to TRBD2. The germline V gene has CDR1 SGHNT and CDR2 YYREEE (reference sequence). The ends lost 4 bases at V and 3 bases at J; junction bases unmatched: 7. The CDR3 extends over 15 amino acids. The CDR3 nucleotides read TGTGCCAGCAGCCGCTCTAGCGGGGGACTCTACGAGCAGTACTTC. Translated: CASSRSSGGLYEQYF.

V usage is TRBV2 and J usage is TRBJ1-6, with D hard to call. The germline gives CDR1 SNHLY, CDR2 FYNNEI. This CDR3 region has 14 residues. With 6 bases removed from V and 5 bases from J, the gap between germline ends came to 11 bases. This CDR3 is CASRAGLNNSPLHF. CDR3 sequence (DNA): TGTGCCAGCAGGGCAGGACTGAATAATTCACCCCTCCACTTT.